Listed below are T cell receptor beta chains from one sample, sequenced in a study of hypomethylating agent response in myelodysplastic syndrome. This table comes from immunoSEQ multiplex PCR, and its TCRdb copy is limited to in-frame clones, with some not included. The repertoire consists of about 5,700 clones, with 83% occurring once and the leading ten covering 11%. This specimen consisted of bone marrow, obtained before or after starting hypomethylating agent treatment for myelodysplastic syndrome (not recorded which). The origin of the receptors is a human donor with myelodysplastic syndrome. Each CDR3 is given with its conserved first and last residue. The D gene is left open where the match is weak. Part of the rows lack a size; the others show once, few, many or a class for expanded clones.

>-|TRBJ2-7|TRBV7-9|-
TGTGCCAGCAGCTCTTCGACCGGACTATTCTACGAGCAGTACTTC
CASSSSTGLFYEQYF
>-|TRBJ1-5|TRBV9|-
TGTGCCAGCAGCGGGGATGTCTATCAGCCCCAGCATTTT
CASSGDVYQPQHF
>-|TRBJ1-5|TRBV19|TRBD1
TGTGCCAGTAGGCCCGGGACAGGGGGCCAGCCCCAGCATTTT
CASRPGTGGQPQHF
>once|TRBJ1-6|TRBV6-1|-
TGTGCCAGCAGCACAGGACGGTCTAATTCACCCCTCCACTTT
CASSTGRSNSPLHF
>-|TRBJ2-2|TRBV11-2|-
TGTGCCAGCAGAAGACTCATAGGTCCCAGAGGCCACGGGGAGCTGTTTTTT
CASRRLIGPRGHGELFF
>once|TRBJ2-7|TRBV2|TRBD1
TGTGCCAGCAGTGAAGCAAACAGGGGCTTCGAGCAGTACTTC
CASSEANRGFEQYF
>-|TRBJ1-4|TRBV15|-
TGTGCCACCAGCCACTACTTCGGCCCTAATGAAAAACTGTTTTTT
CATSHYFGPNEKLFF
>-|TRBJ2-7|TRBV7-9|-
TGTGCCAGCAGCTTACCAGACGGATTCTACGTGGAGCAGTACTTC
CASSLPDGFYVEQYF
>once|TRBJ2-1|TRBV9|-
TGTGCCAGCAGCGTAGTAGTGGACACTGAGCAGTTCTTC
CASSVVVDTEQFF
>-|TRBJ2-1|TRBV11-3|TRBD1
TGTGCCAGCAGCTCCGGGACAGCCCTTTACAATGAGCAGTTCTTC
CASSSGTALYNEQFF
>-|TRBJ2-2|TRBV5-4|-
TGTGCCAGCAGCGGGGGTTATGGAGTAGGGGCGAGAGGGGAGCTGTTTTTT
CASSGGYGVGARGELFF
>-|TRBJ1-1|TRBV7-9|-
TGTGCCAGCAGCCCACCCGGACAGCCGAACACTGAAGCTTTCTTT
CASSPPGQPNTEAFF
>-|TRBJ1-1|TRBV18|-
TGTGCCAGCTCACCACGTCAGGGAGCTGAAGCTTTCTTT
CASSPRQGAEAFF
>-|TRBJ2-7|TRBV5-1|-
TGCGCCGGCAGCTTCGGTACTCAAGGCCACGAGCAGTACTTC
CAGSFGTQGHEQYF
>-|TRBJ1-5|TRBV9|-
TGTGCCAGCAGCCGTGGAGTGGCAGGCAATCAGCCCCAGCATTTT
CASSRGVAGNQPQHF
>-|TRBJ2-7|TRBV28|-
TGTGCCAGCAGTTCGGGACGGGACTACGAGCAGTACTTC
CASSSGRDYEQYF
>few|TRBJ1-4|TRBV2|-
TGTGCCAGCAGTGTCACAGGGCTTGATAATGAAAAACTGTTTTTT
CASSVTGLDNEKLFF
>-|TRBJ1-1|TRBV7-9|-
TGTGCCAGCAGCCTTACAGGGTCTGGTGAAGCTTTCTTT
CASSLTGSGEAFF
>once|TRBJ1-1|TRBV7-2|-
TGTGCCAGCAGCTTAGGGCCCGAGGGGGGACAACTTACTCCTGAAGCTTTCTTT
CASSLGPEGGQLTPEAFF
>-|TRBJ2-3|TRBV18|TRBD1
TGTGCCAGCTCAACTCCTTATGAAATCCGGGACAGGGGCACAGATACGCAGTATTTT
CASSTPYEIRDRGTDTQYF
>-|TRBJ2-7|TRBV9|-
TGTGCCAGCAGCGCATCGGGACTGATCTCCTACGAGCAGTACTTC
CASSASGLISYEQYF
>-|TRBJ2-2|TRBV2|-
TGTGCCATAAACCAGGGCGGAGCGAACACCGGGGAGCTGTTTTTT
CAINQGGANTGELFF
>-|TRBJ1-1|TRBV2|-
TGTGCCAGCAGTGAATCCGCTAGAGGTTTCTTT
CASSESARGFF
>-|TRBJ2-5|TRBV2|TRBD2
TGTGCCACGGGGACTAGCGGGGGGAGGTACCAAGAGACCCAGTACTTC
CATGTSGGRYQETQYF
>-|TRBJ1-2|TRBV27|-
TGTGCCAGCAGGACAGTTTATGGCTACACCTTC
CASRTVYGYTF
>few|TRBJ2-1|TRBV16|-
TGTGCCAGCAGCGGGAGGGCGGGACAAGGATGGAATGAGCAGTTCTTC
CASSGRAGQGWNEQFF